A selection of T cell receptor beta chains follows, all from one sample in a study of blood T cells in healthy people across ages. TCRdb called the 5' RACE reads again in MiXCR, with one record for every CDR3 protein. The sample records 380,000 or so distinct CDR3 sequences, roughly half being singletons. The sequencing sample was made of blood. These receptors were taken from a man aged 55 to 69 in good health. Each CDR3 is given with its conserved first and last residue. D genes are given only for firm matches. Clone size appears in some rows only: once, few, many, or a class for an expanded clone.

j_call: TRBJ2-4
clone_size: NA
v_call: TRBV28
d_call: NA
cdr3_aa: CASSPGTRGIQYF
cdr3_nt: TGTGCCAGCAGCCCCGGGACCAGAGGCATTCAGTACTTC

j_call: TRBJ1-4
clone_size: once
v_call: TRBV18
d_call: NA
cdr3_aa: CASSPPGPRGEKLFF
cdr3_nt: TGTGCCAGCTCACCACCGGGGCCAAGAGGTGAAAAACTGTTTTTT

j_call: TRBJ2-4
clone_size: NA
v_call: TRBV4-2
d_call: TRBD1
cdr3_aa: CASSLTGGWEQYF
cdr3_nt: TGTGCCAGCAGCCTAACAGGGGGCTGGGAGCAGTACTTC

j_call: TRBJ2-1
clone_size: NA
v_call: TRBV9
d_call: TRBD2
cdr3_aa: CASSVGLAGVSNEQFF
cdr3_nt: TGTGCCAGCAGCGTGGGACTAGCGGGAGTGAGCAATGAGCAGTTCTTC

j_call: TRBJ1-2
clone_size: NA
v_call: TRBV5-6
d_call: TRBD1
cdr3_aa: CASSSGTGGFRGYTF
cdr3_nt: TGTGCCAGCAGCTCCGGGACAGGGGGCTTTAGGGGCTACACCTTC

j_call: TRBJ2-5
clone_size: NA
v_call: TRBV5-1
d_call: NA
cdr3_aa: CASSGTPGPQETQYF
cdr3_nt: TGCGCCAGCAGCGGCACACCGGGTCCCCAAGAGACCCAGTACTTC

j_call: TRBJ2-7
clone_size: few
v_call: TRBV18
d_call: TRBD1
cdr3_aa: CASSPLGTGTAAYEQYF
cdr3_nt: TGTGCCAGCTCACCCTTAGGGACCGGGACAGCCGCCTACGAGCAGTACTTC

j_call: TRBJ2-2
clone_size: NA
v_call: TRBV2
d_call: NA
cdr3_aa: CASSGSNGWNTGELFF
cdr3_nt: TGTGCCAGCAGTGGAAGTAACGGGTGGAACACCGGGGAGCTGTTTTTT

j_call: TRBJ2-7
clone_size: many
v_call: TRBV29-1
d_call: TRBD1
cdr3_aa: CSVGTGRHEQYF
cdr3_nt: TGCAGCGTTGGGACAGGGAGGCACGAGCAGTACTTC

j_call: TRBJ2-7
clone_size: NA
v_call: TRBV29-1
d_call: NA
cdr3_aa: CSVQGNWYEQYF
cdr3_nt: TGCAGCGTCCAGGGTAATTGGTACGAGCAGTACTTC

j_call: TRBJ2-2
clone_size: few
v_call: TRBV6-1
d_call: NA
cdr3_aa: CASGVGVDTGELFF
cdr3_nt: TGTGCCAGCGGGGTAGGGGTGGACACCGGGGAGCTGTTTTTT

j_call: TRBJ1-1
clone_size: few
v_call: TRBV15
d_call: TRBD1
cdr3_aa: CATSRDYRDRGVAFF
cdr3_nt: TGTGCCACCAGCAGAGATTATCGGGACAGGGGTGTAGCTTTCTTT

j_call: TRBJ2-3
clone_size: NA
v_call: TRBV7-2
d_call: NA
cdr3_aa: CASSPFGSTQYF
cdr3_nt: TGTGCCAGCAGCCCCTTCGGCAGTACGCAGTATTTT

j_call: TRBJ2-1
clone_size: NA
v_call: TRBV6-2/TRBV6-3
d_call: NA
cdr3_aa: CASRPPSSYNEQFF
cdr3_nt: TGTGCCAGCCGTCCCCCGAGCTCCTACAATGAGCAGTTCTTC

j_call: TRBJ2-7
clone_size: few
v_call: TRBV12-5
d_call: NA
cdr3_aa: CASGLGPANEQYF
cdr3_nt: TGTGCTAGTGGTTTGGGACCGGCGAACGAGCAGTACTTC

j_call: TRBJ2-3
clone_size: NA
v_call: TRBV7-2
d_call: TRBD2
cdr3_aa: CASSSREGLSTDTQYF
cdr3_nt: TGTGCCAGCAGCTCGCGGGAGGGCTTAAGCACAGATACGCAGTATTTT

j_call: TRBJ1-4
clone_size: NA
v_call: TRBV3-1
d_call: NA
cdr3_aa: CASSQDGRQDEKLFF
cdr3_nt: TGTGCCAGCAGCCAAGACGGCAGACAAGATGAAAAACTGTTTTTT

j_call: TRBJ2-7
clone_size: few
v_call: TRBV29-1
d_call: NA
cdr3_aa: CSVRQKAYEQYF
cdr3_nt: TGCAGCGTTCGACAGAAGGCCTACGAGCAGTACTTC

j_call: TRBJ1-2
clone_size: NA
v_call: TRBV5-1
d_call: NA
cdr3_aa: CASSLASPNYGYTF
cdr3_nt: TGCGCCAGCAGCTTGGCCTCACCGAACTATGGCTACACCTTC

j_call: TRBJ1-1
clone_size: few
v_call: TRBV2
d_call: NA
cdr3_aa: CASRGWQGKNTEAFF
cdr3_nt: TGTGCCAGCAGGGGTTGGCAGGGCAAGAACACTGAAGCTTTCTTT

j_call: TRBJ2-1
clone_size: NA
v_call: TRBV28
d_call: TRBD2
cdr3_aa: CASSFLTSGDYNEQFF
cdr3_nt: TGTGCCAGCAGTTTCCTAACTAGCGGGGACTACAATGAGCAGTTCTTC

j_call: TRBJ1-1
clone_size: NA
v_call: TRBV12-3/TRBV12-4
d_call: TRBD1
cdr3_aa: CASSPRDRERAEAFF
cdr3_nt: TGTGCCAGCAGTCCGCGGGACAGGGAACGGGCTGAAGCTTTCTTT

j_call: TRBJ1-2
clone_size: NA
v_call: TRBV13
d_call: TRBD1
cdr3_aa: CASSRRGGYTF
cdr3_nt: TGTGCCAGCAGCCGCAGGGGGGGCTACACCTTC

j_call: TRBJ2-4
clone_size: once
v_call: TRBV5-1
d_call: NA
cdr3_aa: CASSPGGGSGIQYF
cdr3_nt: TGCGCCAGCAGCCCCGGAGGGGGGAGCGGCATTCAGTACTTC

j_call: TRBJ2-3
clone_size: NA
v_call: TRBV20-1
d_call: TRBD2
cdr3_aa: CSASGLAGESDTQYF
cdr3_nt: TGCAGTGCTAGTGGGCTAGCGGGAGAATCAGATACGCAGTATTTT

j_call: TRBJ2-5
clone_size: few
v_call: TRBV29-1
d_call: NA
cdr3_aa: CSVDSGAETQYF
cdr3_nt: TGCAGCGTTGACTCGGGGGCAGAGACCCAGTACTTC

j_call: TRBJ1-1
clone_size: few
v_call: TRBV29-1
d_call: NA
cdr3_aa: CSGDGEAFF
cdr3_nt: TGCAGCGGGGACGGTGAAGCTTTCTTT

j_call: TRBJ2-7
clone_size: many
v_call: TRBV12-3/TRBV12-4
d_call: TRBD1
cdr3_aa: CASTPGTGTYEQYF
cdr3_nt: TGTGCCAGCACCCCCGGGACAGGGACCTACGAGCAGTACTTC

j_call: TRBJ1-2
clone_size: NA
v_call: TRBV5-5
d_call: NA
cdr3_aa: CASSFSGDYGYTF
cdr3_nt: TGTGCCAGCAGCTTCTCAGGGGACTATGGCTACACCTTC

j_call: TRBJ2-1
clone_size: NA
v_call: TRBV6-5
d_call: TRBD2
cdr3_aa: CASRSGRNFYEQFF
cdr3_nt: TGTGCCAGCAGATCCGGGAGGAACTTCTATGAGCAGTTCTTC

j_call: TRBJ2-7
clone_size: NA
v_call: TRBV24-1
d_call: NA
cdr3_aa: CATGDPRRGNYEQYF
cdr3_nt: TGTGCCACCGGTGATCCCCGACGGGGGAACTACGAGCAGTACTTC

j_call: TRBJ2-7
clone_size: few
v_call: TRBV20-1
d_call: NA
cdr3_aa: CSASGSSYEQYF
cdr3_nt: TGCAGTGCTAGCGGGAGCTCCTACGAGCAGTACTTC

j_call: TRBJ1-2
clone_size: NA
v_call: TRBV6-1
d_call: NA
cdr3_aa: CASSEARRVGYTF
cdr3_nt: TGTGCCAGCAGTGAAGCTCGGAGGGTCGGCTACACCTTC

j_call: TRBJ2-7
clone_size: NA
v_call: TRBV6-2/TRBV6-3
d_call: NA
cdr3_aa: CASNDGQGFGDEQYF
cdr3_nt: TGTGCCAGCAACGACGGTCAAGGGTTTGGCGACGAGCAGTACTTC

j_call: TRBJ2-1
clone_size: NA
v_call: TRBV2
d_call: NA
cdr3_aa: CASSEVNEQFF
cdr3_nt: TGTGCCAGCAGTGAAGTGAATGAGCAGTTCTTC

j_call: TRBJ2-1
clone_size: NA
v_call: TRBV6-2/TRBV6-3
d_call: TRBD2
cdr3_aa: CASSRLAGGMEEQFF
cdr3_nt: TGTGCCAGCAGTAGACTAGCGGGAGGAATGGAGGAGCAGTTCTTC

j_call: TRBJ2-5
clone_size: NA
v_call: TRBV9
d_call: NA
cdr3_aa: CASSLSGALVETQYF
cdr3_nt: TGTGCCAGCAGCCTTAGCGGAGCCCTTGTAGAGACCCAGTACTTC

j_call: TRBJ2-3
clone_size: NA
v_call: TRBV12-3/TRBV12-4
d_call: TRBD2
cdr3_aa: CASSFQATSADTQYF
cdr3_nt: TGTGCCAGCAGTTTCCAGGCGACTAGCGCAGATACGCAGTATTTT

j_call: TRBJ2-7
clone_size: few
v_call: TRBV5-1
d_call: NA
cdr3_aa: CASSPEGVREQYF
cdr3_nt: TGCGCCAGCAGCCCGGAGGGGGTTCGCGAGCAGTACTTC

j_call: TRBJ2-3
clone_size: NA
v_call: TRBV7-8
d_call: TRBD1
cdr3_aa: CASSLPQGQGRRTDTQYF
cdr3_nt: TGTGCCAGCAGCTTACCCCAGGGACAGGGTCGCCGCACAGATACGCAGTATTTT

j_call: TRBJ2-1
clone_size: NA
v_call: TRBV7-8
d_call: NA
cdr3_aa: CASSPPKGKNYNEQFF
cdr3_nt: TGTGCCAGCAGCCCCCCCAAGGGCAAGAATTACAATGAGCAGTTCTTC

j_call: TRBJ2-1
clone_size: NA
v_call: TRBV24-1
d_call: NA
cdr3_aa: CATSDRQGKGYEQFF
cdr3_nt: TGTGCCACCAGTGATCGGCAGGGGAAAGGTTATGAGCAGTTCTTC